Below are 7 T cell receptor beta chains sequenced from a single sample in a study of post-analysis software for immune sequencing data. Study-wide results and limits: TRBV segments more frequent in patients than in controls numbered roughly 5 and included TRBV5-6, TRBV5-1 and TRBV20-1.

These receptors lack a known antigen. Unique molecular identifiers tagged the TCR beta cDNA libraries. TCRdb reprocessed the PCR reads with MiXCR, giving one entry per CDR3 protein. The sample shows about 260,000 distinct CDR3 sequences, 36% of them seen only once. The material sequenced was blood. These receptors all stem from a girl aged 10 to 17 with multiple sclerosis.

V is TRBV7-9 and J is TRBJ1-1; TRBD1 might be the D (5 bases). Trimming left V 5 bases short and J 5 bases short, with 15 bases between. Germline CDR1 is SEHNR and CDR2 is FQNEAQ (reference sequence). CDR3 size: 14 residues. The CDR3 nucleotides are TGTGCCAGCAGCCCGATCGGGGGGGGGACTGAAGCTTTCTTT. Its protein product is CASSPIGGGTEAFF.

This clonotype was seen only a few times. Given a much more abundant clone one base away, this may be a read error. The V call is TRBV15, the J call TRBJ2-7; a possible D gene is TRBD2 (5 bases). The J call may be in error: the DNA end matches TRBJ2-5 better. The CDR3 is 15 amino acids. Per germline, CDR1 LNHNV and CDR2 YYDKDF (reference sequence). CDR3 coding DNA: TGTGCCACCAGCAGAGAGAGGGAGATTCGGGAGACCCAGTACTTC. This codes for CATSREREIRETQYF.

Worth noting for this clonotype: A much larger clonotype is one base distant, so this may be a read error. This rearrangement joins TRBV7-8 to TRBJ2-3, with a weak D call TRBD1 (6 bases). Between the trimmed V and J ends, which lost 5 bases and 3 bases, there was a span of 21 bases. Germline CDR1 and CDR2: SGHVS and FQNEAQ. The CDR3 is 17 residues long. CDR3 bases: TGTGCCAGCAGCATAGAAGGCCTGGGGGCCAGAACAGATACGCAGTATTTT. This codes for CASSIEGLGARTDTQYF.

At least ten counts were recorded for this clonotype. CDR3 in amino acids: CASSSRGGFGRGNNEQFF. The CDR3 nucleotides read TGTGCCAGCAGTTCCAGAGGGGGTTTCGGCCGGGGGAACAATGAGCAGTTCTTC. This sequence joins TRBV12-3 or TRBV12-4 and TRBJ2-1; either TRBD1 or TRBD2 may supply D (6 bases each). V lost 4 bases and J 5 bases, leaving 24 bases between the germline ends. The CDR3 sequence is 18 residues long.

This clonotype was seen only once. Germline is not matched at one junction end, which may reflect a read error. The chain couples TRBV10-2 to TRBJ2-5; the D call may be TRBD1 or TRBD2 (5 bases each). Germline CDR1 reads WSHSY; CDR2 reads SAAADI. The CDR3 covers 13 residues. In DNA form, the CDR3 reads TGCTCCAGCGGTTGGACACTACAAGAGACCCAGTACTTC. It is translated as CSSGWTLQETQYF.

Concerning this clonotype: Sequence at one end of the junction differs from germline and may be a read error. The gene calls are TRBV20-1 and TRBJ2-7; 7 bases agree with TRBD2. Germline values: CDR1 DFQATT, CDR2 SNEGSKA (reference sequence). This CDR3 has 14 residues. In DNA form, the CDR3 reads TGCAGTACTAGTCCCGGGGGGATACCCTACGAGCAGTACTTC. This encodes CSTSPGGIPYEQYF.

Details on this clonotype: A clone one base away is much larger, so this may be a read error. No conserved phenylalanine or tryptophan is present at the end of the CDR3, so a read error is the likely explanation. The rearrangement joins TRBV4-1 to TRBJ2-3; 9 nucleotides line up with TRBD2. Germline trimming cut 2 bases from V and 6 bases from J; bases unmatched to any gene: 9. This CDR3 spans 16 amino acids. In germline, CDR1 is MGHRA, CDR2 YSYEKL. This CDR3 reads CASSQLSGGNGDTQYV. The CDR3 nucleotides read TGCGCCAGCAGCCAACTTAGCGGGGGCAACGGGGATACGCAGTATGTT.